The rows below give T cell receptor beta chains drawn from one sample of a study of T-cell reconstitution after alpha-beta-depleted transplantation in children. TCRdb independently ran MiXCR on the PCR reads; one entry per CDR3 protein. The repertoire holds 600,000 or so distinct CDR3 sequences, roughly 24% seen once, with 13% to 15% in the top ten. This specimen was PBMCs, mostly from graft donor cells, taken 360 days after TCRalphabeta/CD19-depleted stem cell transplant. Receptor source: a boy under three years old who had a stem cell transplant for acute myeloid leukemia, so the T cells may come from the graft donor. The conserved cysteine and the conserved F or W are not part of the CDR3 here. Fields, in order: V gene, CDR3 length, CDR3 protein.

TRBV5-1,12,ASSFGSYGEKLF
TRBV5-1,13,ASSTGTELNTEAF
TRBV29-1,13,SALLAGGPYNEQF
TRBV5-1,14,ASTRLGGAFQETQY
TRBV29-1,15,SVEPRAGKKAYNEQF
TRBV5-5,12,ASNPRGLQETQY
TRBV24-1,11,ATGTVFAYEQY
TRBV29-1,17,SVEDKNPAGGLLTYEQY
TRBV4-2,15,ASSQWGLAGTYNEQF
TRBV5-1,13,ASSLLAESYNEQF
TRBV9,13,ASSVELGPTDTQY
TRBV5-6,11,ASSLLAPDTQY
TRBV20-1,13,SAPDRTLAKNIQY
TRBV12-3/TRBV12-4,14,ASSLVWSTSTDTQY
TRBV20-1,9,SAPEKHGYT
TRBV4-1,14,ASSPGGAALYNEQF
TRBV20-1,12,SARPLAGSYEQY
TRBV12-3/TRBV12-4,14,STTSAQETGNNEQF
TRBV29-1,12,SVAQRGALEGYT
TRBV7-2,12,ASSFRGRDYGYT
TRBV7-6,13,ASSLILGDTGELF
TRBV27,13,ASSISGGPYNEQF
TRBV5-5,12,ASSFVTEYNEQF
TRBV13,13,ASSPQQGGYNEQF
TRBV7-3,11,ASSFALNNEQF
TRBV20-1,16,SARAWESSWSGGNEQF
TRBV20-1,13,SARVTGSPFYEQY
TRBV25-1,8,ASSWGGWY
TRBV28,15,ASSHQDQLGSFNEQF
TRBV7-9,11,ASSFQTTDTQY
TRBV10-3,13,AISEPGTGGDTQY
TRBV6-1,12,ASSDWDRAYEQY
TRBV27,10,ASTDYRNEQF
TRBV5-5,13,ASSLAWQSGETQY
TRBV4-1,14,ASSQDYLSGANVLT
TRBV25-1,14,ASSESMGLAGTTQY
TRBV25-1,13,ASSDPGLQNEKLF
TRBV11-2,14,ASSLGPGTQGYEQY
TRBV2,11,ASSDRANYGYT
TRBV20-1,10,SARENRPFEF